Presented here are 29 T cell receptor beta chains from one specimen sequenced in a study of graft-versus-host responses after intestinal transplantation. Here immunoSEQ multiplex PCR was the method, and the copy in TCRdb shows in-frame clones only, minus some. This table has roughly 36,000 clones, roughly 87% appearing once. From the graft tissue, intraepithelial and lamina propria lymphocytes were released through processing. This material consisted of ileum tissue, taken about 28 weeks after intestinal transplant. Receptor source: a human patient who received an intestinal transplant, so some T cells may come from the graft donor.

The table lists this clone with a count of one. The DNA for the CDR3 is TGTGCCAGCAGCTTGTCCGGGCATAATTCACCCCTCCACTTT. This encodes CASSLSGHNSPLHF. This chain uses TRBV5-6 with TRBJ1-6; D uncertain. Germline CDR1 is SGHDT and CDR2 is YYEEEE. The germline V and J ends were trimmed by 1 base and 5 bases, with 7 bases remaining between them. The CDR3 is 14 residues long.

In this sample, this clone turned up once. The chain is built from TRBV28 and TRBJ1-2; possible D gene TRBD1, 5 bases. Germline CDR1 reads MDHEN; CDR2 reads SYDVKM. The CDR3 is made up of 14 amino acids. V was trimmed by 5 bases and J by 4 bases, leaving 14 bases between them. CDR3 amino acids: CASSKEGFFYGYTF. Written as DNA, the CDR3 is TGTGCCAGCAGTAAAGAGGGGTTCTTCTATGGCTACACCTTC.

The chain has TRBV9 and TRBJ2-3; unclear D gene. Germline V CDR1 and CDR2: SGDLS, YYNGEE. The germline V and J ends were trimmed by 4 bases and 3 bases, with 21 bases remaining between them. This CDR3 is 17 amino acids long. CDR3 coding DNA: TGTGCCAGCAGCCCCGACCGACACACCCCGGCTACAGATACGCAGTATTTT. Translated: CASSPDRHTPATDTQYF.

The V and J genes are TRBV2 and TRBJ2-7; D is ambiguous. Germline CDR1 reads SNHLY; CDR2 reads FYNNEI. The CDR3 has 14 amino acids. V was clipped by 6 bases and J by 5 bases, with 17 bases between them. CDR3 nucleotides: TGTGCCAGCAGCCCGCCCCCCTCCCTTAACGAGCAGTACTTC. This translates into CASSPPPSLNEQYF.

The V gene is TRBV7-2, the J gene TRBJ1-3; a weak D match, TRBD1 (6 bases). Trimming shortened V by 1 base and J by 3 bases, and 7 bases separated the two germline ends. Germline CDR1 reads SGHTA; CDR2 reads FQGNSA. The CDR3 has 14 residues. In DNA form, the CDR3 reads TGTGCCAGCAGCTTAGACAGGGTTGGAAACACCATATATTTT. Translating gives CASSLDRVGNTIYF.

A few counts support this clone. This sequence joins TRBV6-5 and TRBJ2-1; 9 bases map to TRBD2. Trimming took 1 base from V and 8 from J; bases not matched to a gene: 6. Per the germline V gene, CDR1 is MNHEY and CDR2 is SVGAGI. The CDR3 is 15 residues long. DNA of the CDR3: TGTGCCAGCAGTTACTTGCGGGGGGGCCGGGATGAGCAGTTCTTC. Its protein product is CASSYLRGGRDEQFF.

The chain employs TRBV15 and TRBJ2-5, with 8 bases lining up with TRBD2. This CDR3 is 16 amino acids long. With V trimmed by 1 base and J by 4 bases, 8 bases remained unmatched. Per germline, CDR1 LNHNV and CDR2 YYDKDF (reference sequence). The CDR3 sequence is CATSRVSGRGVETQYF. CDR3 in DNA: TGTGCCACCAGCAGAGTAAGCGGGAGAGGGGTAGAGACCCAGTACTTC.

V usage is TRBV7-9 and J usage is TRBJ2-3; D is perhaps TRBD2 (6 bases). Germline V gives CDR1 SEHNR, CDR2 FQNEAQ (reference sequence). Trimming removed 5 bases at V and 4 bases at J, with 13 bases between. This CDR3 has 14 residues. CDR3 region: CASSPAGGADTQYF. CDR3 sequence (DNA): TGTGCCAGCAGCCCAGCGGGTGGGGCAGATACGCAGTATTTT.

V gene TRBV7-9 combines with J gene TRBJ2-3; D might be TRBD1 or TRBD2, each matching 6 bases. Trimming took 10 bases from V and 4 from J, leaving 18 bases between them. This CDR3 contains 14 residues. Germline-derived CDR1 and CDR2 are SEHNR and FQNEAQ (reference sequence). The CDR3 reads CAIRGEGGPDTQYF. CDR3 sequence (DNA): TGTGCCATCCGAGGGGAAGGGGGGCCAGATACGCAGTATTTT.

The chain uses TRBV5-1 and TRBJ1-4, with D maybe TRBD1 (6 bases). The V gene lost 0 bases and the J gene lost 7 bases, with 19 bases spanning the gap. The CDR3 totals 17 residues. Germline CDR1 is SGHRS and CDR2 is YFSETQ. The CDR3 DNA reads TGCGCCAGCAGCTTGGGAGTAGGTCCCCAGGGGACTGAAAAACTGTTTTTT. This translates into CASSLGVGPQGTEKLFF. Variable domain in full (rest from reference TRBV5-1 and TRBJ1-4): KAGVTQTPRYLIKTRGQQVTLSCSPISGHRSVSWYQQTPGQGLQFLFEYFSETQRNKGNFPGRFSGRQFSNSRSEMNVSTLELGDSALYLCASSLGVGPQGTEKLFFGSGTQLSVL.

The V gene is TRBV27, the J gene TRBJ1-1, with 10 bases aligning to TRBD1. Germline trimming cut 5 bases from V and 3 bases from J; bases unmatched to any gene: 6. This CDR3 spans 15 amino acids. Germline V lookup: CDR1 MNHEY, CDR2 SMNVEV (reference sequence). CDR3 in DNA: TGTGCCAGCAGTCACGTGGGGACAGGGGACACTGAAGCTTTCTTT. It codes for CASSHVGTGDTEAFF.

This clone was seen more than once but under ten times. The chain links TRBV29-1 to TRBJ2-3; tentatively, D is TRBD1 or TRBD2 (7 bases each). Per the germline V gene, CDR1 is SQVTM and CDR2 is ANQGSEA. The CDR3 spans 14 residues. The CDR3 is CTGQGGPFSDTQYF. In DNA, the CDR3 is TGCACGGGGCAGGGGGGGCCCTTCTCGGATACGCAGTATTTT.

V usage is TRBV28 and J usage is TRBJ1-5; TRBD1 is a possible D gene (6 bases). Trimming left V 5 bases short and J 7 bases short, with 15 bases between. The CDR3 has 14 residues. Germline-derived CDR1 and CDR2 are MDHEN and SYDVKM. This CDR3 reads CASSRGGGQQPQHF. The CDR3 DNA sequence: TGTGCCAGCAGTCGGGGAGGGGGTCAACAGCCCCAGCATTTT.

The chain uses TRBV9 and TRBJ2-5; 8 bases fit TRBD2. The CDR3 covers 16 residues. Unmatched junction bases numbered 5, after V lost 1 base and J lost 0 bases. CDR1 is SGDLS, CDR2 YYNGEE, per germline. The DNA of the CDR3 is TGTGCCAGCAGCGTACTCGGGGGGGGGTACCAAGAGACCCAGTACTTC. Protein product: CASSVLGGGYQETQYF. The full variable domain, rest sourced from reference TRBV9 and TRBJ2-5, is DSGVTQTPKHLITATGQRVTLRCSPRSGDLSVYWYQQSLDQGLQFLIQYYNGEERAKGNILERFSAQQFPDLHSELNLSSLELGDSALYFCASSVLGGGYQETQYFGPGTRLLVL.

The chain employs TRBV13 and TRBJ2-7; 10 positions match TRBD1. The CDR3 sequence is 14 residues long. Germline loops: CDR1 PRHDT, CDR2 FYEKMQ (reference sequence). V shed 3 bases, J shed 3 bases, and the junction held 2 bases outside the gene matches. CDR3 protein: CASSFGTGDYEQYF. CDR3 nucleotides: TGTGCCAGCAGCTTCGGGACAGGGGACTACGAGCAGTACTTC.

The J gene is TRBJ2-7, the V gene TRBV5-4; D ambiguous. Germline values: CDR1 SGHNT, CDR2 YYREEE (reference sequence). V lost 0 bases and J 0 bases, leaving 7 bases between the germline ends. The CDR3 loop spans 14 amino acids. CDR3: CASSLGSPSYEQYF. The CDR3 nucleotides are TGTGCCAGCAGCTTGGGCAGTCCCTCCTACGAGCAGTACTTC. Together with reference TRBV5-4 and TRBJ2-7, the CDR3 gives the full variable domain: ETGVTQSPTHLIKTRGQQVTLRCSSQSGHNTVSWYQQALGQGPQFIFQYYREEENGRGNFPPRFSGLQFPNYSSELNVNALELDDSALYLCASSLGSPSYEQYFGPGTRLTVT.

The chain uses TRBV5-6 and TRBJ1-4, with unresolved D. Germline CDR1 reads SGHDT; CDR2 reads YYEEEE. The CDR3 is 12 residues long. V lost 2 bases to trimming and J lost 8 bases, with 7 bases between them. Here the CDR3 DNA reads TGTGCCAGCAGCTTAGGCGGCGAAAAACTGTTTTTT. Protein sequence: CASSLGGEKLFF.

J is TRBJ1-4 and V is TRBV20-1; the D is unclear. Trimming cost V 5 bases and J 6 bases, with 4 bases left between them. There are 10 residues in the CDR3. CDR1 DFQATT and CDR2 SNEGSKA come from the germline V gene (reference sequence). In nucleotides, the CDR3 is TGCAGTGCTCAGGATGAAAAACTGTTTTTT. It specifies CSAQDEKLFF.

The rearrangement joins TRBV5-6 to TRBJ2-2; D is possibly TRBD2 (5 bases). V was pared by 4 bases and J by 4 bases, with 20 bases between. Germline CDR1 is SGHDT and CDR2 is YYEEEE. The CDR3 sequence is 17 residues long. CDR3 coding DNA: TGTGCCAGCAGCCCCTACTGGCGGGTCGGGGTCACCGGGGAGCTGTTTTTT. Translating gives CASSPYWRVGVTGELFF.

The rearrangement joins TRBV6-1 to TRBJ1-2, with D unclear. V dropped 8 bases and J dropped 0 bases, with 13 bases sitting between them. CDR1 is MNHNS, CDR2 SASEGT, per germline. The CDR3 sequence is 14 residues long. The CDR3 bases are TGTGCCAGCGTCGTCAGTCGTTCTAACTATGGCTACACCTTC. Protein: CASVVSRSNYGYTF.

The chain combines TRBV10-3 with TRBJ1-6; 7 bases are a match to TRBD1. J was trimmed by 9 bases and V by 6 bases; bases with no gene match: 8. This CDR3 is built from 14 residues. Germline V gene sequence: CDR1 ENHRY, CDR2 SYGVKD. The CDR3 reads CAIRSDRDGSPLHF. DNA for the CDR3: TGTGCCATCAGGTCCGACAGGGACGGTTCACCCCTCCACTTT.

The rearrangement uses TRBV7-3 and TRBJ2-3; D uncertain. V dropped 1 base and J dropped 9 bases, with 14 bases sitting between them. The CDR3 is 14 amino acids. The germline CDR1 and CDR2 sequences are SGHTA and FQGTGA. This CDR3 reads CASSLSSASDTQYF. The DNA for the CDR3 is TGTGCCAGCAGCTTAAGTTCGGCGTCGGACACGCAGTATTTT.

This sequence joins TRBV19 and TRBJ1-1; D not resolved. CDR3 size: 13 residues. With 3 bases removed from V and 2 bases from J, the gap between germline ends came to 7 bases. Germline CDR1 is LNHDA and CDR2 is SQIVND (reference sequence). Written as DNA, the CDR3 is TGTGCCAGTAGTATCGAGGGCAACACTGAAGCTTTCTTT. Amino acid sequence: CASSIEGNTEAFF.

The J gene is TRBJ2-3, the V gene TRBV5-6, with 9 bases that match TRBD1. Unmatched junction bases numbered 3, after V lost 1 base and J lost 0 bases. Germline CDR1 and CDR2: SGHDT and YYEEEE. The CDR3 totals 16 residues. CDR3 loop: CASSLLDRGSTDTQYF. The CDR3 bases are TGTGCCAGCAGCTTGCTAGACAGGGGGAGCACAGATACGCAGTATTTT.

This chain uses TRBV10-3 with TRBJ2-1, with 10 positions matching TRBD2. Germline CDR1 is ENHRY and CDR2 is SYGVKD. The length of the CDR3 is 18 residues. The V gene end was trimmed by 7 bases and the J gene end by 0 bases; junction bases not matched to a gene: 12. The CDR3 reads CAIMDPRSSGSSYNEQFF. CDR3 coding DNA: TGTGCCATCATGGACCCGCGGTCTAGCGGGAGCTCCTACAATGAGCAGTTCTTC.

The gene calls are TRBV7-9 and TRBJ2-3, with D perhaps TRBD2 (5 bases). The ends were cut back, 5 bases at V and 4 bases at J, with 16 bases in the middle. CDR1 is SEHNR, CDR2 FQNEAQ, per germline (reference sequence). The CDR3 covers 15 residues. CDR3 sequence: CASSLKVLDSDTQYF. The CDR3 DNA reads TGTGCCAGCAGCCTAAAAGTTTTGGACTCAGATACGCAGTATTTT.

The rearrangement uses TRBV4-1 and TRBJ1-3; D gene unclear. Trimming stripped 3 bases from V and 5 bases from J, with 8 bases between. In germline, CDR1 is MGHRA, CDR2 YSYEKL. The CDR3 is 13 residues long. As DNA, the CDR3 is TGCGCCAGCAGCCACGGGCCGAGAAACACCATATATTTT. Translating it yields CASSHGPRNTIYF.

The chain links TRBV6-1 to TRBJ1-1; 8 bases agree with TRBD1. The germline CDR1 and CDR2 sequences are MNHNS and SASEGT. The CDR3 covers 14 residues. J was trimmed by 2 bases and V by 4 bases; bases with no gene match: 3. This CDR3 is CASSAQGANTEAFF. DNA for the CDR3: TGTGCCAGCAGTGCGCAGGGGGCAAACACTGAAGCTTTCTTT.

The chain's CDR3 is CASSLTGSSYEQYF. CDR3 nucleotide sequence: TGCGCCAGCAGCTTGACAGGGAGCTCCTACGAGCAGTACTTC. J is TRBJ2-7 and V is TRBV5-1, with TRBD1 as a possible D gene (6 bases). Germline V gene sequence: CDR1 SGHRS, CDR2 YFSETQ. The CDR3 covers 14 residues. V lost 1 base and J lost 0, with 8 bases in between.